A selection of T cell receptor beta chains follows, all from one sample in a study of regulatory T cells in long-lasting Graves disease. TCRdb processed the multiplex PCR reads anew with MiXCR; each CDR3 protein has one entry. The table lists 540,000 or so distinct CDR3 sequences, roughly 14% of them singletons. This sample also appeared in a second study, on T cells in Graves' hyperthyroidism and ophthalmopathy.

The material was peripheral blood mononuclear cells (PBMCs), obtained at new diagnosis, from a patient treated with antithyroid drugs. The receptors stem from a man aged 25-40 years with Graves disease. Each CDR3 is given with its conserved first and last residue. A D gene is named only where the DNA matches it firmly. The size field is filled for only some rows; it gives once, few, many or a size class.

D gene: NA; CDR3 length: 14; J gene: TRBJ1-5; V gene: TRBV12-3/TRBV12-4; clone size: many; CDR3 DNA: TGTGCCAGCGCCCCCGGGGCTGTCAATCAGCCCCAGCATTTT; CDR3 protein: CASAPGAVNQPQHF
D gene: NA; CDR3 length: 16; J gene: TRBJ2-7; V gene: TRBV10-3; clone size: many; CDR3 DNA: TGTGCCATCAGTGAGTCGGGTAGGGGCGCTTCCTACGAGCAGTACTTC; CDR3 protein: CAISESGRGASYEQYF
D gene: TRBD2; CDR3 length: 15; J gene: TRBJ2-7; V gene: TRBV12-3/TRBV12-4; clone size: many; CDR3 DNA: TGTGCCAGCAGTTTGGGCGGGAGGGCCGTCCACGAGCAGTACTTC; CDR3 protein: CASSLGGRAVHEQYF
D gene: NA; CDR3 length: 14; J gene: TRBJ1-5; V gene: TRBV7-9; clone size: NA; CDR3 DNA: TGTGCCAGCAAGGATCAAGGGGGCAATCAGCCCCAGCATTTT; CDR3 protein: CASKDQGGNQPQHF
D gene: NA; CDR3 length: 15; J gene: TRBJ1-5; V gene: TRBV5-1; clone size: few; CDR3 DNA: TGCGCCAGCAGCTTGCAGCAGGAGGGCAATCAGCCCCAGCATTTT; CDR3 protein: CASSLQQEGNQPQHF
D gene: NA; CDR3 length: 15; J gene: TRBJ2-1; V gene: TRBV20-1; clone size: many; CDR3 DNA: TGCAGTGCTTGGAGCGGAGCTAACTCCTACAATGAGCAGTTCTTC; CDR3 protein: CSAWSGANSYNEQFF
D gene: TRBD2; CDR3 length: 15; J gene: TRBJ2-5; V gene: TRBV28; clone size: NA; CDR3 DNA: TGTGCCAGCAGTTTCGGCGGGGGGGGGCAAGAGACCCAGTACTTC; CDR3 protein: CASSFGGGGQETQYF
D gene: NA; CDR3 length: 13; J gene: TRBJ2-3; V gene: TRBV6-1; clone size: many; CDR3 DNA: TGTGCCAGCGGCTCAACCCGCACAGATACGCAGTATTTT; CDR3 protein: CASGSTRTDTQYF
D gene: TRBD2; CDR3 length: 16; J gene: TRBJ2-5; V gene: TRBV27; clone size: many; CDR3 DNA: TGTGCCAGCAGTATGACGGGAGGGCCGTTGAGAGAGACCCAGTACTTC; CDR3 protein: CASSMTGGPLRETQYF
D gene: NA; CDR3 length: 12; J gene: TRBJ1-4; V gene: TRBV3-1; clone size: many; CDR3 DNA: TGTGCCACAGACAGCGGGGGTGAAAAACTGTTTTTT; CDR3 protein: CATDSGGEKLFF
D gene: TRBD1; CDR3 length: 15; J gene: TRBJ1-5; V gene: TRBV3-1; clone size: many; CDR3 DNA: TGTGCCAGCAGTCCCAGGGGGCAGGGCAATCAGCCCCAGCATTTT; CDR3 protein: CASSPRGQGNQPQHF
D gene: TRBD1; CDR3 length: 15; J gene: TRBJ2-3; V gene: TRBV6-1; clone size: NA; CDR3 DNA: TGTGCCAGCAGTGAATCACAGGGGGGCACAGATACGCAGTATTTT; CDR3 protein: CASSESQGGTDTQYF
D gene: TRBD2; CDR3 length: 21; J gene: TRBJ2-1; V gene: TRBV11-2; clone size: once; CDR3 DNA: TGTGCCAGCAGCCCCCCCAGCGCCAGGGGGGTGATAGCGGGAGATCACAATGAGCAGTTCTTC; CDR3 protein: CASSPPSARGVIAGDHNEQFF
D gene: NA; CDR3 length: 11; J gene: TRBJ2-3; V gene: TRBV12-3/TRBV12-4; clone size: many; CDR3 DNA: TGTGCCAGCAGCTTCACAGATACGCAGTATTTT; CDR3 protein: CASSFTDTQYF
D gene: NA; CDR3 length: 15; J gene: TRBJ1-1; V gene: TRBV7-8; clone size: many; CDR3 DNA: TGTGCCAGCAGCTTAGTCGCCACCTTGAACACTGAAGCTTTCTTT; CDR3 protein: CASSLVATLNTEAFF
D gene: NA; CDR3 length: 13; J gene: TRBJ2-1; V gene: TRBV20-1; clone size: few; CDR3 DNA: TGCAGTGCAATGGCTACCGTAGGCAATGAGCAGTTCTTC; CDR3 protein: CSAMATVGNEQFF